The T cell receptor (beta chain) under discussion was sequenced for a study of CD8+ T cells in alopecia areata. Treatment given: oral pan-JAK inhibitor, 5-10 mg twice daily. This clone was seen a few times. Antigen specificity is unknown. Trimming removed 0 bases from V and 8 bases from J, with 12 bases in between. The length of the CDR3 is 14 residues. Germline assignment: CDR1 SGHRS and CDR2 YFSETQ. Study observations and caveats: Normal scalp had lower clonality than lesional scalp, with alopecia totalis/universalis lesions showing this most strongly. While patients received tofacitinib, many expanded lesional clones remained present in scalp and blood.

RNA was isolated and reverse transcribed to cDNA, the sequencing template. The method was immunoSEQ multiplex PCR; TCRdb's version includes in-frame clones alone and lacks a portion of them. The table includes 100,000 to 150,000 clones, 61% detected once. The V gene is TRBV5-1, the J gene TRBJ2-1, with D maybe TRBD2 (6 bases). The specimen was CD4+ T cells sorted from blood, collected at week 4, from a patient treated with tofacitinib. The sequence derives from a human donor with alopecia areata. The CDR3: CASSLAIGGDEQFF. The CDR3 DNA sequence: TGCGCCAGCAGCTTGGCCATCGGCGGGGATGAGCAGTTCTTC.